The 13 T cell receptor beta chains in this list originate from one sample, sequenced in a study of blood T cell repertoires in COVID-19. The protocol was immunoSEQ multiplex PCR, while the TCRdb copy is restricted to in-frame clones and leaves out a portion. Among fewer than 200,000 clones listed, more than 60% were seen once. The specimen was peripheral blood. The receptor source for this set is a man between 60 and 75 years old with acute or convalescent COVID-19.

The chain links TRBV2 to TRBJ1-1; 8 nucleotides match TRBD1. Germline V gene data show CDR1 as SNHLY and CDR2 as FYNNEI. This CDR3 region has 13 residues. V lost 4 bases, J lost 6 bases, and 4 bases stayed unmatched. For the CDR3, the DNA is TGTGCCAGCAGTGTACAGGGGGAAGCTGAAGCTTTCTTT. Translation gives CASSVQGEAEAFF. The complete variable domain, with remaining parts taken from reference TRBV2 and TRBJ1-1, reads EPEVTQTPSHQVTQMGQEVILRCVPISNHLYFYWYRQILGQKVEFLVSFYNNEISEKSEIFDDQFSVERPDGSNFTLKIRSTKLEDSAMYFCASSVQGEAEAFFGQGTRLTVV.

This sequence joins TRBV3-1 (or the pseudogene TRBV3-2) and TRBJ1-1, with D unclear. CDR1 and CDR2 (germline): LGHDT, YNNKEL (reference sequence). V lost 0 bases and J 0 bases, leaving 5 bases between the germline ends. The CDR3 runs to 14 residues. The CDR3 sequence: CASSQEHVNTEAFF. CDR3 in DNA: TGTGCCAGCAGCCAAGAACACGTGAACACTGAAGCTTTCTTT.

The chain uses TRBV29-1 and TRBJ2-5; 8 bases align to TRBD2. J gave up 3 bases and V 4 bases, and 7 bases lay outside the gene matches. The CDR3 runs 14 residues. CDR1 and CDR2 (germline): SQVTM, ANQGSEA. DNA for the CDR3: TGCAGCGTTGCCGGCGGGGGGAGGAAAGAGACCCAGTACTTC. Amino acids: CSVAGGGRKETQYF.

The V gene is TRBV6-5, the J gene TRBJ1-4; D might be TRBD1 (5 bases). The CDR3 runs to 14 residues. Trimming left V 6 bases short and J 6 bases short, with 14 bases between. Per germline, CDR1 MNHEY and CDR2 SVGAGI. CDR3: CASRSGRVDEKLFF. The CDR3, as DNA: TGTGCCAGCAGATCCGGCAGGGTAGATGAAAAACTGTTTTTT.

V gene TRBV18 combines with J gene TRBJ1-2, with D hard to call. The V end was cut by 2 bases, the J end by 1 base, with 8 bases between. The CDR3 has 14 residues. CDR1 is KGHSH and CDR2 is LQKENI in the germline V gene. CDR3 sequence: CASSPGSGNYGYTF. The CDR3 bases are TGTGCCAGCTCACCAGGGAGTGGTAACTATGGCTACACCTTC.

The genes are TRBV7-8 and TRBJ2-7; tentative D call: TRBD2 (5 bases). The CDR3 length is 12 residues. V lost 2 bases and J lost 5, with 7 bases in between. The germline V gene encodes CDR1 SGHVS and CDR2 FQNEAQ. The CDR3: CASSLKRDEQYF. The CDR3 bases are TGTGCCAGCAGCTTAAAGAGGGACGAGCAGTACTTC.

This clone was recorded once. V and J are TRBV7-2 and TRBJ2-1; TRBD2 matches 9 bases. Germline values: CDR1 SGHTA, CDR2 FQGNSA. After removal of 2 bases from V and 4 bases from J, the junction contained 9 bases not matched to a gene. The CDR3 is 17 amino acids. This chain's CDR3 is CASSLQYGGGGYNEQFF. The CDR3 nucleotides are TGTGCCAGCAGCTTACAATACGGCGGGGGGGGATACAATGAGCAGTTCTTC.

This clone appeared a single time. This chain uses TRBV29-1 with TRBJ2-7; tentative D call: TRBD1 (6 bases). The CDR3 totals 14 residues. Germline assignment: CDR1 SQVTM and CDR2 ANQGSEA. V was trimmed by 4 bases and J by 4 bases, leaving 17 bases between them. The CDR3 DNA follows: TGCAGCGTTGGCACCAGGGCAGGGGTATACGAGCAGTACTTC. Translating gives CSVGTRAGVYEQYF.

The chain has TRBV10-2 and TRBJ1-5; 10 bases map to TRBD1. The CDR3 runs 13 residues. V shed 8 bases and J 4 bases; nucleotides not matched to a gene: 2. Germline V CDR1 and CDR2: WSHSY, SAAADI. The CDR3: CASRTGGNQPQHF. CDR3 nucleotide sequence: TGCGCCAGCCGGACAGGGGGAAATCAGCCCCAGCATTTT.

This rearrangement joins TRBV2 to TRBJ2-2; a possible D gene is TRBD1 (5 bases). Germline-derived CDR1 and CDR2 are SNHLY and FYNNEI. With 6 bases removed from V and 1 base from J, the gap between germline ends came to 6 bases. The CDR3 spans 13 residues. The CDR3 bases are TGTGCCAGCAGAGACAGGAACACCGGGGAGCTGTTTTTT. Translating gives CASRDRNTGELFF.

The chain has TRBV24-1 and TRBJ1-2; the match to TRBD1 covers 9 bases. V was clipped by 3 bases and J by 6 bases; unmatched bases: 4. Germline V gene data show CDR1 as KGHDR and CDR2 as SFDVKD. The length of the CDR3 is 14 residues. CDR3 sequence: CATSDSTGGDGYTF. The CDR3 DNA follows: TGTGCCACCAGTGATAGTACAGGGGGCGATGGCTACACCTTC.

This clone was seen only a few times. V usage is TRBV3-1 (or the pseudogene TRBV3-2) and J usage is TRBJ2-5; TRBD2 matches 7 bases. The CDR3 totals 14 residues. From germline, CDR1 is LGHDT and CDR2 YNNKEL (reference sequence). V trimming: 2 bases; J trimming: 5 bases; junction bases outside the gene matches: 5. The CDR3 DNA reads TGTGCCAGCAGCCAAATGGGGGGGTGGGAGACCCAGTACTTC. This translates into CASSQMGGWETQYF.

The rearrangement uses TRBV6-5 and TRBJ1-2; D call uncertain. This CDR3 region has 13 residues. Deletions cut 2 bases from V and 7 bases from J, with 11 bases between. Germline loops: CDR1 MNHEY, CDR2 SVGAGI. CDR3 protein: CASSYEGTGGYTF. In nucleotides, the CDR3 is TGTGCCAGCAGTTACGAGGGAACGGGTGGCTACACCTTC.